This T cell receptor (beta chain) was obtained from a study of T cell responses to AZD1222 COVID-19 vaccine. Assay used: immunoSEQ multiplex PCR; TCRdb lists only in-frame clones, some missing. Of about 74,000 clones listed, roughly 85% are singletons. Study observations and caveats: Donors skewed white British and female; clonal diversity was possibly underestimated.

A few counts support this clone. What it binds is unknown. Germline V lookup: CDR1 SNHLY, CDR2 FYNNEI. The germline V and J ends were trimmed by 7 bases and 6 bases, with 9 bases remaining between them. The CDR3 covers 12 residues. Material: peripheral blood, obtained on day 0 of AZD1222 vaccination. This receptor was identified in an adult in good health. V and J are TRBV2 and TRBJ2-2; no firm D call. CDR3 nucleotide sequence: TGTGCCAGCAAGGAGCGACCCGGGGAGCTGTTTTTT. Its protein product is CASKERPGELFF.